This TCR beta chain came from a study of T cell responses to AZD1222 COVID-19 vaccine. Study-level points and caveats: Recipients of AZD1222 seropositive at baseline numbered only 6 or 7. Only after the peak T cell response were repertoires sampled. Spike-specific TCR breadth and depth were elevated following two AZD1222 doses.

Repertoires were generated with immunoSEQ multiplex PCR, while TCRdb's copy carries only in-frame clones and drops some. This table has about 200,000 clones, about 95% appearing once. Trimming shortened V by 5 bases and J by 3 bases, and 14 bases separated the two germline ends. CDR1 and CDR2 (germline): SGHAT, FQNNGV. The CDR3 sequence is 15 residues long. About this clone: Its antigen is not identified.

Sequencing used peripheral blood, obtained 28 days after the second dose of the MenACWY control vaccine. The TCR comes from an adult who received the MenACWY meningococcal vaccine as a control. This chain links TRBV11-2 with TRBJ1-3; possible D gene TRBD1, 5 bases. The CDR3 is CASSPERGSGNTIYF. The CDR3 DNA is TGTGCCAGCAGCCCAGAGAGGGGCAGTGGAAACACCATATATTTT.